This T cell receptor beta chain was captured by sequencing in a study of CD8 T cells in ankylosing spondylitis. General study results and limits: From matched ankylosing spondylitis synovial fluid, disease-linked clones were reportedly recovered at significantly enriched levels.

The CDR3 is 15 residues long. V trimming: 4 bases; J trimming: 1 base; junction bases outside the gene matches: 7. Looked up from germline, CDR1 is SGHRS and CDR2 is YFSETQ. TCRdb fed the 5' RACE reads into MiXCR, producing one record per CDR3 protein. The sample holds around 99,000 distinct CDR3 sequences, around 9.4% seen once. As concerns this clonotype: The antigen is unknown.

The receptor comes from a male donor with ankylosing spondylitis or in good health (not recorded which). The sample comprised blood, either unsorted or a sorted T cell fraction (not recorded which). This sequence joins TRBV5-1 and TRBJ1-1; 7 positions match TRBD1. DNA for the CDR3: TGCGCCAGCAGCCAGCTGGGACAGCCGAACACTGAAGCTTTCTTT. As protein: CASSQLGQPNTEAFF.